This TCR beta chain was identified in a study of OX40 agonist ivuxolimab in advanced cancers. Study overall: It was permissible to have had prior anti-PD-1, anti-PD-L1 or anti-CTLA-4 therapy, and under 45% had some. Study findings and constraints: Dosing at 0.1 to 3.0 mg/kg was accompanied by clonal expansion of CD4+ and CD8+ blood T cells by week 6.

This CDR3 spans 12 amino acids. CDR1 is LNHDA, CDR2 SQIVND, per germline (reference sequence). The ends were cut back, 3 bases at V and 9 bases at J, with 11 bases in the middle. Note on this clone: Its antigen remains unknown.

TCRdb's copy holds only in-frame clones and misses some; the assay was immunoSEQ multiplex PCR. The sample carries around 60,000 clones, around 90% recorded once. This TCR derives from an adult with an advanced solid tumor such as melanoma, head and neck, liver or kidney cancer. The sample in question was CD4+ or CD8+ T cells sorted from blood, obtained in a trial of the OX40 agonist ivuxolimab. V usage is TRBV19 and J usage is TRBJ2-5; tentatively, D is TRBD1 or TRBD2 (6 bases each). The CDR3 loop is CASSIGGTSQYF. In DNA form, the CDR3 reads TGTGCCAGTAGTATTGGAGGGACATCCCAGTACTTC. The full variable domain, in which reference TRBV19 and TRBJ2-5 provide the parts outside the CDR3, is DGGITQSPKYLFRKEGQNVTLSCEQNLNHDAMYWYRQDPGQGLRLIYYSQIVNDFQKGDIAEGYSVSREKKESFPLTVTSAQKNPTAFYLCASSIGGTSQYFGPGTRLLVL.